The sequence of this TCR beta chain was determined in a study of technical replicates of blood from several donors. Trimming removed 0 bases from V and 12 bases from J, with 15 bases in between. CDR3 length: 14 amino acids. Germline V gene sequence: CDR1 PRHDT, CDR2 FYEKMQ (reference sequence). The table came from immunoSEQ multiplex PCR; TCRdb's copy has only in-frame clones and leaves some out. In the table there are some 80,000 clones, approximately 94% of which are singletons. The sequenced sample was T cells isolated from PBMCs. This receptor was obtained from a human donor in good health. This chain joins TRBV13 and TRBJ2-4; TRBD1 might be the D (5 bases). CDR3 sequence: CASSLGLSGQAQYF. The CDR3 nucleotides read TGTGCCAGCAGCTTAGGCCTTTCAGGGCAGGCTCAGTACTTC.